The next 6 T cell receptor beta chains were all read from a single sample in a study of blood T cell repertoires in COVID-19. Profiled with immunoSEQ multiplex PCR; TCRdb holds only in-frame clones, not every one. The top ten clones hold around 5.9% of a sample with 150,000 to 200,000 clones, over 75% of them seen once. The sequenced material came from PBMCs or T cells enriched from blood (not recorded which). These receptors originate from a man aged 35 to 55 who had recovered from COVID-19.

The chain is built from TRBV7-8 and TRBJ2-5; D is uncertain. Trimming cost V 1 base and J 9 bases, with 12 bases left between them. CDR3 length equals 13 residues. Germline CDR1 and CDR2: SGHVS and FQNEAQ. CDR3 sequence reads: CASSLDRSGPQYF. The CDR3 region has the DNA TGTGCCAGCAGCTTAGACAGATCCGGCCCCCAGTACTTC.

This clone was picked up one time. The V gene is TRBV5-1, the J gene TRBJ2-5; weak D call: TRBD2 (5 bases). Germline V gives CDR1 SGHRS, CDR2 YFSETQ. The CDR3 consists of 14 residues. The ends were cut back, 4 bases at V and 2 bases at J, with 12 bases in the middle. For the CDR3, the DNA is TGCGCCAGCAGCGGCGACCTAGCACAAGAGACCCAGTACTTC. It translates to CASSGDLAQETQYF. Based on the CDR3 plus reference TRBV5-1 and TRBJ2-5, the full variable domain is KAGVTQTPRYLIKTRGQQVTLSCSPISGHRSVSWYQQTPGQGLQFLFEYFSETQRNKGNFPGRFSGRQFSNSRSEMNVSTLELGDSALYLCASSGDLAQETQYFGPGTRLLVL.

The V gene is TRBV11-2, the J gene TRBJ1-2, with D possibly TRBD1 on 5 matching bases. The CDR3 is made up of 14 amino acids. V was shortened by 3 bases and J by 5 bases, with 13 bases between the two germline ends. The germline V gene has CDR1 SGHAT and CDR2 FQNNGV. This chain's CDR3 is CASSFTRGGYGYTF. The CDR3 DNA follows: TGTGCCAGCAGCTTTACAAGGGGAGGGTATGGCTACACCTTC. Combining the CDR3 with reference TRBV11-2 and TRBJ1-2 gives the whole variable domain EAGVAQSPRYKIIEKRQSVAFWCNPISGHATLYWYQQILGQGPKLLIQFQNNGVVDDSQLPKDRFSAERLKGVDSTLKIQPAKLEDSAVYLCASSFTRGGYGYTFGSGTRLTVV.

V gene TRBV18 combines with J gene TRBJ1-2, with 8 bases fitting TRBD1. There are 17 residues in the CDR3. V gave up 3 bases and J gave up 0 bases; unmatched junction bases: 9. CDR1 is KGHSH, CDR2 LQKENI, per germline. CDR3 sequence: CASSPTQGALTNYGYTF. In nucleotides, the CDR3 is TGTGCCAGCTCACCGACTCAGGGGGCCCTGACTAACTATGGCTACACCTTC.

A single count supports this clone. This chain links TRBV3-1 (or the pseudogene TRBV3-2) with TRBJ2-5, with 15 bases aligning to TRBD2. The CDR3 has 19 residues. The trim removed 0 bases at V and 5 bases at J, leaving 10 bases unmatched. Germline CDR1 reads LGHDT; CDR2 reads YNNKEL (reference sequence). The CDR3 DNA is TGTGCCAGCAGCCAAGATTTCGGGACTAGCGGGGGGCGGGTGGAGACCCAGTACTTC. Translation: CASSQDFGTSGGRVETQYF.

About this clone: This CDR3 is also generated by other DNA sequences in the sample. This sequence joins TRBV29-1 and TRBJ1-1, with D unclear. The V gene's germline CDR1 is SQVTM and CDR2 ANQGSEA. The V end lost 3 bases, the J end lost 0 bases, and 8 bases lay between the germline ends. The CDR3 consists of 13 residues. CDR3 in amino acids: CSVERLMNTEAFF. The CDR3 DNA sequence: TGCAGCGTTGAGCGGTTGATGAACACTGAAGCTTTCTTT.